This is a list of T cell receptor beta chains from one sample in a study of PD-1 blockade in classical Hodgkin lymphoma. Using immunoSEQ multiplex PCR, the repertoire was profiled, and TCRdb retains in-frame clones only, with some absent. The table shows about 94,000 clones, with 89% occurring only once. The sample here was peripheral blood mononuclear cells (PBMCs), taken before the second cycle of nivolumab. Source of these receptors: a human donor with classical Hodgkin lymphoma. Each CDR3 is given with its conserved first and last residue. The D gene is left open where the match is weak. Size is stated for part of the rows, as once, few or many counts, or as a class when the clone is expanded.

TRBJ1-3 | . | TRBV14 | . | CASSQSTAGNTIYF | TGTGCCAGCAGCCAGAGCACCGCTGGAAACACCATATATTTT
TRBJ2-2 | . | TRBV4-1 | . | CASSPPGTPNTGELFF | TGCGCCAGCAGCCCCCCGGGGACACCAAACACCGGGGAGCTGTTTTTT
TRBJ2-3 | . | TRBV5-1 | . | CASSPILSQPVADTQYF | TGCGCCAGCAGCCCAATTTTAAGCCAACCCGTAGCAGATACGCAGTATTTT
TRBJ2-2 | once | TRBV28 | . | CASSLWEEGELFF | TGTGCCAGCAGTTTATGGGAGGAAGGGGAGCTGTTTTTT
TRBJ1-5 | . | TRBV15 | . | CATSHYSSNQPQHF | TGTGCCACCAGTCACTACAGTAGCAATCAGCCCCAGCATTTT
TRBJ2-6 | . | TRBV15 | . | CATSRDIRAGANVLTF | TGTGCCACCAGCAGAGATATCAGGGCTGGGGCCAACGTCCTGACTTTC
TRBJ2-1 | . | TRBV6-6 | TRBD2 | CASTPGGTSYNEQFF | TGTGCCAGCACTCCGGGGGGGACCTCCTACAATGAGCAGTTCTTC
TRBJ1-2 | . | TRBV28 | . | CASSGGNQGYGYTF | TGTGCCAGCAGTGGGGGCAACCAAGGCTATGGCTACACCTTC
TRBJ2-2 | . | TRBV27 | TRBD2 | CASTRGGYTGELFF | TGTGCCAGCACTCGGGGGGGATACACCGGGGAGCTGTTTTTT
TRBJ2-1 | . | TRBV27 | . | CASSLGVALYNEQFF | TGTGCCAGCAGTTTGGGGGTAGCTCTGTACAATGAGCAGTTCTTC
TRBJ2-7 | . | TRBV6-6 | . | CASSYGQTVAYEQYF | TGTGCCAGCAGTTACGGTCAGACTGTTGCTTACGAGCAGTACTTC
TRBJ2-5 | . | TRBV5-1 | TRBD2 | CASSLVAIRLAGVPLVETQYF | TGCGCCAGCAGCTTGGTTGCCATAAGGCTAGCGGGAGTGCCGCTGGTGGAGACCCAGTACTTC
TRBJ2-1 | few | TRBV10-1 | TRBD2 | CASSVLAGSEQFF | TGCGCCAGCAGTGTACTAGCGGGCAGTGAGCAGTTCTTC
TRBJ1-2 | . | TRBV7-2 | . | CASSFPNVVYGYTF | TGTGCCAGCAGCTTCCCAAATGTGGTCTATGGCTACACCTTC
TRBJ2-7 | . | TRBV6-5 | . | CASSYSYDSYEQYF | TGTGCCAGCAGTTACTCGTACGACTCCTACGAGCAGTACTTC
TRBJ2-2 | . | TRBV12-5 | . | CASGLAVTGELFF | TGTGCTAGTGGTTTAGCGGTGACCGGGGAGCTGTTTTTT
TRBJ2-1 | . | TRBV18 | . | CASSPLGSYNEQFF | TGTGCCAGCTCACCATTGGGGTCCTACAATGAGCAGTTCTTC
TRBJ2-5 | . | TRBV5-1 | TRBD2 | CASSLVASGIRQETQYF | TGCGCCAGCAGCTTGGTCGCTAGCGGCATACGACAAGAGACCCAGTACTTC
TRBJ1-1 | . | TRBV7-9 | . | CASSYPGPGQPNTEAFF | TGTGCCAGCAGCTACCCGGGCCCAGGGCAGCCAAACACTGAAGCTTTCTTT
TRBJ2-7 | few | TRBV5-6 | . | CASSLVGSYEQYF | TGTGCCAGCAGCTTGGTAGGGTCCTACGAGCAGTACTTC
TRBJ2-1 | . | TRBV6-1 | TRBD1 | CASSEDVGGAYNEQFF | TGTGCCAGCAGTGAAGATGTAGGGGGCGCCTACAATGAGCAGTTCTTC
TRBJ1-5 | . | TRBV5-6 | . | CASSLAGGRDQPQHF | TGTGCCAGCAGCTTGGCGGGTGGTCGCGATCAGCCCCAGCATTTT
TRBJ1-3 | . | TRBV5-1 | . | CASSAVGSSGNTIYF | TGCGCCAGCAGCGCGGTAGGGAGCTCTGGAAACACCATATATTTT
TRBJ1-1 | . | TRBV29-1 | . | CSVGTYKNTEAFF | TGCAGCGTTGGTACTTACAAGAACACTGAAGCTTTCTTT
TRBJ1-2 | . | TRBV5-1 | . | CASTDQGSYGYTF | TGCGCCAGCACCGATCAGGGTAGCTATGGCTACACCTTC
TRBJ1-4 | once | TRBV6-6 | . | CASSPTGRNEKLFF | TGTGCCAGCAGCCCTACAGGGAGGAATGAAAAACTGTTTTTT
TRBJ2-1 | . | TRBV28 | TRBD2 | CASRRGGLQDEQFF | TGTGCCAGCCGCCGGGGGGGACTACAAGATGAGCAGTTCTTC
TRBJ2-3 | . | TRBV9 | . | CASSAETAGTDTQYF | TGTGCCAGCAGCGCCGAGACAGCCGGCACAGATACGCAGTATTTT
TRBJ1-1 | few | TRBV10-2 | TRBD1 | CASSRTGANTEAFF | TGCGCCAGCAGCCGGACAGGGGCGAACACTGAAGCTTTCTTT
TRBJ2-3 | . | TRBV28 | . | CASSLYPESTDTQYF | TGTGCCAGCAGTTTATATCCGGAAAGCACAGATACGCAGTATTTT
TRBJ1-3 | . | TRBV28 | TRBD1 | CASSPWTGGNTIYF | TGTGCCAGCAGCCCCTGGACAGGGGGAAACACCATATATTTT
TRBJ1-6 | . | TRBV18 | . | CASSGAEYNSPLHF | TGTGCCAGCTCGGGGGCCGAGTATAATTCACCCCTCCACTTT
TRBJ2-7 | . | TRBV30 | TRBD2 | CAWSVRRGSGRADEQYF | TGTGCCTGGAGTGTACGGCGGGGTAGCGGGAGGGCCGACGAGCAGTACTTC
TRBJ1-2 | . | TRBV6-1 | . | CASSAGGGYGYTF | TGTGCCAGCAGTGCTGGGGGCGGCTATGGCTACACCTTC
TRBJ2-5 | . | TRBV5-1 | TRBD2 | CASSTGGPGETQYF | TGCGCCAGCAGCACGGGAGGGCCCGGGGAGACCCAGTACTTC
TRBJ1-2 | . | TRBV2 | . | CASGLLKYGYTF | TGTGCCAGCGGTCTGCTGAAATATGGCTACACCTTC
TRBJ2-1 | . | TRBV19 | TRBD2 | CASIRSGGYEQFF | TGTGCCAGTATCCGTAGCGGGGGGTATGAGCAGTTCTTC
TRBJ2-3 | once | TRBV7-9 | . | CASSFYQGDTQYF | TGTGCCAGCAGCTTCTACCAGGGAGATACGCAGTATTTT
TRBJ2-2 | . | TRBV5-1 | . | CASSEQRGNTGELFF | TGCGCCAGCAGCGAGCAGAGGGGGAACACCGGGGAGCTGTTTTTT
TRBJ2-7 | . | TRBV11-2 | TRBD1 | CASSLESGGGLNEQYF | TGTGCCAGCAGCTTAGAGTCAGGGGGCGGACTAAACGAGCAGTACTTC
TRBJ2-7 | . | TRBV5-6 | TRBD1 | CASSSGQGKGYEQYF | TGTGCCAGCAGCTCAGGACAGGGGAAAGGTTACGAGCAGTACTTC
TRBJ2-1 | . | TRBV10-2 | TRBD2 | CASTQGLAGEGEQFF | TGCGCCAGCACCCAGGGACTAGCGGGAGAGGGTGAGCAGTTCTTC
TRBJ2-3 | once | TRBV28 | TRBD2 | CASSLSPGLGGLTDTQYF | TGTGCCAGCAGTTTATCCCCGGGACTAGGGGGTCTCACAGATACGCAGTATTTT
TRBJ2-7 | . | TRBV7-9 | . | CASSQMVEQYF | TGTGCCAGCAGCCAGATGGTTGAGCAGTACTTC
TRBJ1-2 | . | TRBV11-2 | TRBD1 | CASSLDYGQGPNYGYTF | TGTGCCAGCAGCTTAGACTACGGACAGGGGCCTAACTATGGCTACACCTTC
TRBJ2-3 | . | TRBV5-6 | TRBD2 | CASSLLGKTSGQRDTQYF | TGTGCCAGCAGCTTGCTCGGGAAAACTAGCGGGCAGAGGGATACGCAGTATTTT
TRBJ1-2 | . | TRBV5-1 | . | CASSSQVEGNNYGYTF | TGCGCCAGCAGCTCACAAGTAGAGGGTAATAACTATGGCTACACCTTC
TRBJ1-2 | . | TRBV5-1 | TRBD1 | CASSFTGGVTYGYTF | TGCGCCAGCAGCTTTACAGGGGGCGTCACCTATGGCTACACCTTC
TRBJ1-5 | . | TRBV27 | TRBD1 | CATRDSHNQPQHF | TGTGCCACCCGGGACAGTCATAATCAGCCCCAGCATTTT
TRBJ2-1 | . | TRBV30 | TRBD2 | CAWSRGTSGSIYNEQFF | TGTGCCTGGAGCCGGGGGACTAGCGGGAGCATCTACAATGAGCAGTTCTTC
TRBJ2-3 | . | TRBV13 | TRBD2 | CASSSGLAGPTDTQYF | TGTGCCAGCAGCTCGGGACTAGCGGGACCCACAGATACGCAGTATTTT
TRBJ1-5 | . | TRBV18 | . | CASSPTGVGLNQPQHF | TGTGCCAGCTCACCAACGGGTGTGGGGCTGAATCAGCCCCAGCATTTT
TRBJ2-1 | . | TRBV7-3 | . | CASSLVGGYNEQFF | TGTGCCAGCAGCTTAGTAGGGGGCTACAATGAGCAGTTCTTC